This T cell receptor beta chain derives from a study of blood T cells in healthy people across ages. General observations from the study: Researchers judged that diversity estimates from one million T cells fell short of true values.

V shed 0 bases and J shed 4 bases, with 12 bases lying between them. This CDR3 is built from 15 residues. Germline V gives CDR1 SGHRS, CDR2 YFSETQ. It was with a sample-barcoded 5' primer and a J-beta primer mix that a second PCR of roughly 7 to 11 cycles was run. The template-switch adaptor, which had 12 random nucleotides, put a tag on each cDNA molecule. TCRdb called the 5' RACE reads again in MiXCR, with one record for every CDR3 protein. This table holds fewer than 2,000,000 distinct CDR3 sequences, roughly 32% found once. A few counts support this clonotype. Its antigen is as yet unknown. The sequence derives from a woman between 25 and 40 years old in good health. The chain has TRBV5-1 and TRBJ2-3; unclear D gene. The source material was blood. The CDR3 here is CASSLVADVSDTQYF. As DNA, the CDR3 is TGCGCCAGCAGCTTGGTGGCGGATGTATCAGATACGCAGTATTTT.